Here is one T cell receptor beta chain with its context. The CDR3 runs to 11 residues. Germline V gene data show CDR1 as GTSNPN and CDR2 as SVGIG (reference sequence). V lost 3 bases to trimming and J lost 4 bases, with 6 bases between them. The sample belongs to a study of blood T cell repertoires in COVID-19. About the study: The origin of the acute and convalescent COVID-19 samples was the United States, Italy and Spain. Nucleic acid was either cDNA or gDNA, and it came from T cells, B-cell-depleted T cells, or PBMCs.

In the original workflow: Nucleated cell counts were estimated from reference gene primer amplification. Assay: immunoSEQ multiplex PCR; the TCRdb copy retains only in-frame clones and omits some. Clonal size and the V and J genes are those of that table, whereas D and trimming came from the DNA. The sample shows around 100,000 clones, about 80% of them seen only once. This clonotype was obtained from a human donor in a cohort sampled during active COVID-19. V usage is TRBV30 and J usage is TRBJ1-2, with D maybe TRBD1 (6 bases). Sequences were obtained from peripheral blood. The DNA of the CDR3 is TGTGCCTGGAGACAGGGCTATGGCTACACCTTC. Its protein is CAWRQGYGYTF.